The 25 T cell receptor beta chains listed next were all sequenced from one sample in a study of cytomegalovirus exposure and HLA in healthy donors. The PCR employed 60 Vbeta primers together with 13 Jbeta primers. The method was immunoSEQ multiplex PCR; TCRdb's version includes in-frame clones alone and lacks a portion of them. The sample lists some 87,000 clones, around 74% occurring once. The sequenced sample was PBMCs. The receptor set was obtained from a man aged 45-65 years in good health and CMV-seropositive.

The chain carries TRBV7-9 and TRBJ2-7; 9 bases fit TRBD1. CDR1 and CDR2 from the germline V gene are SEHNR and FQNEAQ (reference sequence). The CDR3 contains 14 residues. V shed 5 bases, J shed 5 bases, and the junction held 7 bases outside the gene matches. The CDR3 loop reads CASSPGTGSHEQYF. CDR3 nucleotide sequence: TGTGCCAGCAGCCCCGGGACAGGGTCCCACGAGCAGTACTTC.

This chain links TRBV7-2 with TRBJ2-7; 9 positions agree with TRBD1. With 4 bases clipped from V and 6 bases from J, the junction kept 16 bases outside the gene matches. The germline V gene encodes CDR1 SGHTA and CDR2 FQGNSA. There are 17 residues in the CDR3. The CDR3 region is CASSWDEGTGRNGEQYF. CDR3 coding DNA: TGTGCCAGCAGCTGGGACGAAGGGACAGGGAGAAATGGCGAGCAGTACTTC.

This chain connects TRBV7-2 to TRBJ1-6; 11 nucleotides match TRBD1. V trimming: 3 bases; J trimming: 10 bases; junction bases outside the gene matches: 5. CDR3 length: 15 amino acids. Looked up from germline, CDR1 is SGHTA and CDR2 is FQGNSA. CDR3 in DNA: TGTGCCAGCAGCTTGTTGGGGACAGGGGGGTCACCCCTCCACTTT. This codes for CASSLLGTGGSPLHF.

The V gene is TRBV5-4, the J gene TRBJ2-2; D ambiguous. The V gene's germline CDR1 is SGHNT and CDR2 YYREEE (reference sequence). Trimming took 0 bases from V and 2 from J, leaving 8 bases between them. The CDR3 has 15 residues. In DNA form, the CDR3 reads TGTGCCAGCAGCTTGGACAGACCCAACACCGGGGAGCTGTTTTTT. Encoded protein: CASSLDRPNTGELFF.

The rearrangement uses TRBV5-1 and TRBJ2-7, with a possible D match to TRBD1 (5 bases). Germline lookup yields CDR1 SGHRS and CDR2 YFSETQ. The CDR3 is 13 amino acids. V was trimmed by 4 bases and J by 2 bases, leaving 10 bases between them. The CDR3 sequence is CASSPGHAYEQYF. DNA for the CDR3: TGCGCCAGCAGCCCAGGACATGCCTACGAGCAGTACTTC.

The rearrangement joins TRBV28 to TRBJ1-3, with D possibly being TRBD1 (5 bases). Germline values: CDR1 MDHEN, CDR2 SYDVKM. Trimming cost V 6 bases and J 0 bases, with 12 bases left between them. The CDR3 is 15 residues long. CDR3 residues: CASRGRPRSGNTIYF. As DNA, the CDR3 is TGTGCCAGCAGGGGGCGACCCCGCTCTGGAAACACCATATATTTT.

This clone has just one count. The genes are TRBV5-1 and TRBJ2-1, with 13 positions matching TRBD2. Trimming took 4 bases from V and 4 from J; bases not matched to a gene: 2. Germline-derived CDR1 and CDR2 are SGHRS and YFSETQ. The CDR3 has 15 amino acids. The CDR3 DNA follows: TGCGCCAGCAGCCAGGGACTAGCGGGGTACAATGAGCAGTTCTTC. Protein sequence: CASSQGLAGYNEQFF.

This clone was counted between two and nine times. The CDR3 is CASSWDRGTYEQYF. CDR3 sequence (DNA): TGTGCCAGCAGTTGGGACAGGGGGACCTACGAGCAGTACTTC. This rearrangement joins TRBV6-5 to TRBJ2-7; TRBD1 aligns across 11 bases. From germline, CDR1 is MNHEY and CDR2 SVGAGI. CDR3 length equals 14 residues. Trimming at V came to 4 bases and at J to 2 bases, leaving 1 base not matched to a gene.

The CDR3 protein is CASSYLRGAYHEQYF. In DNA form, the CDR3 reads TGTGCCAGCAGTTATCTCCGGGGGGCCTACCACGAGCAGTACTTC. The J gene is TRBJ2-7, the V gene TRBV6-9; D possibly corresponds to TRBD2 (7 bases). CDR1 is MNHGY and CDR2 is SVAAGI in the germline V gene. Deletions cut 2 bases from V and 5 bases from J, with 16 bases between. This CDR3 region has 15 residues.

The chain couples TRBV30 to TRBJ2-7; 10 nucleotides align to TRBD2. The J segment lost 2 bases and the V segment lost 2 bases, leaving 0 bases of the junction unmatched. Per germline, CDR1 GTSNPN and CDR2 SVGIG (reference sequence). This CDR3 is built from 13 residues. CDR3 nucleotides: TGTGCCTGGAGTCTAGCGGGGGCCTACGAGCAGTACTTC. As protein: CAWSLAGAYEQYF. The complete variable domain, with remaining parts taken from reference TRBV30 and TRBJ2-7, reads SQTIHQWPATLVQPVGSPLSLECTVEGTSNPNLYWYRQAAGRGLQLLFYSVGIGQISSEVPQNLSASRPQDRQFILSSKKLLLSDSGFYLCAWSLAGAYEQYFGPGTRLTVT.

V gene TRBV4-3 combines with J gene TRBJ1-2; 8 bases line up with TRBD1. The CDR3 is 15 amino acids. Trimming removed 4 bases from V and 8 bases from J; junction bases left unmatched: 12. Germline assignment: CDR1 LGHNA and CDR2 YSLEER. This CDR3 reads CASSRGTGGKSGYTF. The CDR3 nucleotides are TGCGCCAGCAGCCGCGGAACAGGGGGTAAGAGCGGCTACACCTTC.

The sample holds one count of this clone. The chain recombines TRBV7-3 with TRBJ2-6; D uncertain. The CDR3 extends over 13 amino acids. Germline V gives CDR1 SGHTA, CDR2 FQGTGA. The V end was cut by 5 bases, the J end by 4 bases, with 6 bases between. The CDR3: CASSPVGANVLTF. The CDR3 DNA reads TGTGCCAGCAGCCCGGTGGGGGCCAACGTCCTGACTTTC.

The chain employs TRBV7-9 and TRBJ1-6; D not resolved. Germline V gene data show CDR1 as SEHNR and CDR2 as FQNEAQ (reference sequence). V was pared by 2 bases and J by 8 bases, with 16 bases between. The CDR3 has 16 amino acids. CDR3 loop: CASSLSAAGGYSPLHF. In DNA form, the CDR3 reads TGTGCCAGCAGCTTATCGGCCGCGGGCGGATATTCACCCCTCCACTTT.

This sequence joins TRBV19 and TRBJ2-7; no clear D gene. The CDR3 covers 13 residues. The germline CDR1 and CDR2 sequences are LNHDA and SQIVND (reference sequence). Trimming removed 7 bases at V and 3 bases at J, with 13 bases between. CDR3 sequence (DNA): TGTGCCAGTAATTTTCAGGCGAACTACGAGCAGTACTTC. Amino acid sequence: CASNFQANYEQYF. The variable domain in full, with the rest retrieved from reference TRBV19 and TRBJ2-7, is DGGITQSPKYLFRKEGQNVTLSCEQNLNHDAMYWYRQDPGQGLRLIYYSQIVNDFQKGDIAEGYSVSREKKESFPLTVTSAQKNPTAFYLCASNFQANYEQYFGPGTRLTVT.

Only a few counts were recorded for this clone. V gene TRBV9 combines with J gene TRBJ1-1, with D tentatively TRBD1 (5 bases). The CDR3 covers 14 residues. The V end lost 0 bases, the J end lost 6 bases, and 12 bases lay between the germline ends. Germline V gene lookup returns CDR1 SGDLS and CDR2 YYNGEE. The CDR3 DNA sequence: TGTGCCAGCAGCGTAGGGCAGGGTGGATCTGAAGCTTTCTTT. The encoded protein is CASSVGQGGSEAFF. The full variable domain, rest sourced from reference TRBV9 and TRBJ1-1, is DSGVTQTPKHLITATGQRVTLRCSPRSGDLSVYWYQQSLDQGLQFLIQYYNGEERAKGNILERFSAQQFPDLHSELNLSSLELGDSALYFCASSVGQGGSEAFFGQGTRLTVV.

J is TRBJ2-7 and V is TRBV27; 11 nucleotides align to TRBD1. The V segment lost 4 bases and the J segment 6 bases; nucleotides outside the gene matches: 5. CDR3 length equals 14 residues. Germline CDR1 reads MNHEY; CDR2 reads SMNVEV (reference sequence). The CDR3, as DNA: TGTGCCAGCAGTTCGGACAGGGGGCAAGGCGAGCAGTACTTC. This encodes CASSSDRGQGEQYF.

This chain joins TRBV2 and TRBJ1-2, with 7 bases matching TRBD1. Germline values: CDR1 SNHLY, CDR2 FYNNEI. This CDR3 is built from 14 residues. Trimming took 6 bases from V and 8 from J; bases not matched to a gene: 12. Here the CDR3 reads CASRTRQGLYGYTF. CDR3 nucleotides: TGTGCCAGCAGAACACGACAGGGCCTCTACGGCTACACCTTC.

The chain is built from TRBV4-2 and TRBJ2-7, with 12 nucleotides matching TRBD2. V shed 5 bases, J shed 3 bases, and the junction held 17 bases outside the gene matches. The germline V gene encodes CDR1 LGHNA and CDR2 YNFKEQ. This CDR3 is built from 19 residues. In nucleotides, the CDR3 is TGTGCCAGCAGCTCCTGGACTAGCGGGGAATTGGAGAGGGGCTACGAGCAGTACTTC. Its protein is CASSSWTSGELERGYEQYF.

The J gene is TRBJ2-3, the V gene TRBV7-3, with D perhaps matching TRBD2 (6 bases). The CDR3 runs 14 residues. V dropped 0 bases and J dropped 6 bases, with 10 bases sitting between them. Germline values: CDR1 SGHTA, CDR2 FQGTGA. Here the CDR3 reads CASSLTTSSDTQYF. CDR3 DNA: TGTGCCAGCAGCTTAACAACTAGCTCGGATACGCAGTATTTT.

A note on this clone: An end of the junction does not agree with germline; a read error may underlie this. CDR3 loop: CSSSPRATNEKLFF. The DNA of the CDR3 is TGTTCCAGCAGCCCAAGAGCAACTAATGAAAAACTGTTTTTT. The chain combines TRBV7-9 with TRBJ1-4; D is unclear. This CDR3 contains 14 residues. The germline V gene has CDR1 SEHNR and CDR2 FQNEAQ (reference sequence).

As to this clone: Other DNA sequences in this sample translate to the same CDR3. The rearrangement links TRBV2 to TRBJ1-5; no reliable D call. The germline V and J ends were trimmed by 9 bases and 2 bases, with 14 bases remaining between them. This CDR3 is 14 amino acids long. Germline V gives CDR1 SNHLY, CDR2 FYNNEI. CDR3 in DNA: TGTGCCAGTCGAACGACCGGAGGCAATCAGCCCCAGCATTTT. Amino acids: CASRTTGGNQPQHF.

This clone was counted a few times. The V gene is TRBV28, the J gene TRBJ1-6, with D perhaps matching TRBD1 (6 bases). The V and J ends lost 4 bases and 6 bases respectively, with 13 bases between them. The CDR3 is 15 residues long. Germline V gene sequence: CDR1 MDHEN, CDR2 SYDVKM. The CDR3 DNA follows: TGTGCCAGCAGTTACGAGGCAGGGGCTAATTCACCCCTCCACTTT. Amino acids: CASSYEAGANSPLHF.

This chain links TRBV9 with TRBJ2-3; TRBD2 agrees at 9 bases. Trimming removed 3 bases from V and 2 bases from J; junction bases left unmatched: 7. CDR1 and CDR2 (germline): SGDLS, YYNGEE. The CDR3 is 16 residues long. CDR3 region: CASSGGSGGYTDTQYF. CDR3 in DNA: TGTGCCAGCAGCGGGGGTAGCGGGGGATACACAGATACGCAGTATTTT.

Written as DNA, the CDR3 is TGCGCCAGCAGCGCCGGCACAGCCGCCGGCGAGCAGTACTTC. Translated: CASSAGTAAGEQYF. The V and J genes are TRBV5-1 and TRBJ2-7; D is uncertain. V was cut by 4 bases and J by 6 bases, with 17 bases left in between. The CDR3 loop spans 14 amino acids. CDR1 and CDR2 (germline): SGHRS, YFSETQ.

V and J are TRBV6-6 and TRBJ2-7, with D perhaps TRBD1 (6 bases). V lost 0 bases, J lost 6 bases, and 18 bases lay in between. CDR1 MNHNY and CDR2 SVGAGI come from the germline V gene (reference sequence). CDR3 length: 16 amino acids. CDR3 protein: CASSYSLTGSEREQYF. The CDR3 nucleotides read TGTGCCAGCAGTTACTCTCTTACAGGGTCAGAGCGCGAGCAGTACTTC.